This T cell receptor beta chain came from a study of blood T cell repertoires in COVID-19. About the study: Collection of acute and convalescent COVID-19 samples took place in the United States, Italy and Spain. Sample material is recorded as cDNA or gDNA derived from T cells, B-cell-depleted T cells, or PBMCs.

Per the original data handling: The authors estimated nucleated cell counts from reference gene primer amplification. Sequencing was performed with immunoSEQ multiplex PCR; in TCRdb, only in-frame clones are kept and a portion is missing. D and trimming come from the DNA, and the V and J calls and clone size come from that table. Among more than 200,000 clones listed, about 80% were seen once. CDR1 and CDR2 (germline): MNHEY, SVGAGI. The CDR3 is made up of 14 amino acids. With 6 bases clipped from V and 2 bases from J, the junction kept 3 bases outside the gene matches. The chain is built from TRBV6-5 and TRBJ2-5; 10 bases agree with TRBD2. The sequence was obtained from a man between 45 and 60 years old with active or convalescent COVID-19. The sample taken for sequencing was peripheral blood. The DNA of the CDR3 is TGTGCCAGCAGGCTAGCGGGGGCACAAGAGACCCAGTACTTC. Residues: CASRLAGAQETQYF.